This T cell receptor (beta chain) was sequenced for a study of blood T cell repertoires in COVID-19. Germline V gene sequence: CDR1 LNHDA, CDR2 SQIVND (reference sequence). This CDR3 contains 15 residues. J lost 2 bases, V lost 7 bases, and 5 bases had no gene match. Authors' methods: Amplified reference gene primers provided the basis for estimating nucleated cell counts. Some clones are missing from TCRdb's copy, which holds only in-frame ones; the method was immunoSEQ multiplex PCR. The V and J calls and clone size were taken over from that table, and D and trimming were inferred from the DNA. Altogether roughly 32,000 clones are present, 87% being singletons, with the ten largest covering 1.5% to 2%.

What was sequenced was peripheral blood. The rearrangement uses TRBV19 and TRBJ2-4, with 10 positions matching TRBD1. The TCR comes from a man aged 50-59 years with active or convalescent COVID-19. The CDR3 protein is CASNPTGGSKNIQYF. As DNA, the CDR3 is TGTGCCAGTAATCCGACAGGGGGCTCCAAAAACATTCAGTACTTC.